The clone carrying this T cell receptor beta chain was detected only once. This table comes from immunoSEQ multiplex PCR, and its TCRdb copy is limited to in-frame clones, with some not included. The sample records around 97,000 clones, about 95% being singletons. This specimen belongs to a study of technical replicates of blood from a handful of donors. Germline CDR1 reads MGHRA; CDR2 reads YSYEKL. Unmatched junction bases numbered 9, after V lost 4 bases and J lost 7 bases. This CDR3 has 14 residues. This clonotype originated in a human donor in good health. The specimen was T cells isolated from PBMCs. The V call is TRBV4-1, the J call TRBJ2-7; TRBD2 agrees at 8 bases. The CDR3 reads CASSPSSGPWEQYF. CDR3 coding DNA: TGCGCCAGCAGCCCGTCTAGCGGGCCCTGGGAGCAGTACTTC.